This T cell receptor beta chain was sequenced in a study of cytomegalovirus exposure and HLA in healthy donors. Primers for the PCR totalled 60 Vbeta and 13 Jbeta. Clones were sequenced by immunoSEQ multiplex PCR, and TCRdb holds only the in-frame ones, with some missing. Altogether about 120,000 clones are present, around 68% being singletons, with the ten largest covering 3% to 4.5%. V lost 0 bases to trimming and J lost 2 bases, with 6 bases between them. This CDR3 comprises 13 residues. Germline CDR1 is SGHRS and CDR2 is YFSETQ. The sequencing sample was made of PBMCs. The sequence came from a man in his forties in good health and CMV-seropositive. V and J are TRBV5-1 and TRBJ2-7; unclear D gene. DNA for the CDR3: TGCGCCAGCAGCTTGGGCGCGGCCTACGAGCAGTACTTC. It yields the protein CASSLGAAYEQYF.